Listed below are T cell receptor beta chains from one sample, sequenced in a study of cytomegalovirus exposure and HLA in healthy donors. Repertoires were generated with immunoSEQ multiplex PCR, while TCRdb's copy carries only in-frame clones and drops some. The repertoire holds about 80,000 clones, with under 65% as singletons. Sequenced input: PBMCs. The receptors derive from a male donor in good health and CMV-seropositive. Each CDR3 is given without its conserved first and last residue. Fields, in order: V gene, CDR3 length, CDR3 protein.

v_gene: TRBV18
len: 15
CDR3aa: ASSPPKTGDRYNEQF

v_gene: TRBV20-1
len: 9
CDR3aa: SAWTDGPLH

v_gene: TRBV4-2
len: 15
CDR3aa: ASSQDPRSRGYNEQF

v_gene: TRBV6-5
len: 9
CDR3aa: ASISGDTQY

v_gene: TRBV28
len: 10
CDR3aa: ASSSMGALQY

v_gene: TRBV29-1
len: 13
CDR3aa: SVEHPGTGPYGYT

v_gene: TRBV28
len: 14
CDR3aa: ASRAQGQGMNTEAF

v_gene: TRBV27
len: 16
CDR3aa: ASSFRGLGVATNEKLF

v_gene: TRBV6-1
len: 13
CDR3aa: ASLPAAGGNQPQH

v_gene: TRBV7-6
len: 13
CDR3aa: ASSLGTGFNQPQH

v_gene: TRBV6-1
len: 12
CDR3aa: ASSENRGNQPQH

v_gene: TRBV19
len: 15
CDR3aa: ASRLSLRGASYNEQF

v_gene: TRBV7-3
len: 10
CDR3aa: ASAYDKNIQY

v_gene: TRBV2
len: 14
CDR3aa: ASSEAGGRPYNEQF

v_gene: TRBV7-3
len: 14
CDR3aa: ASSLRSAGGSYEQY

v_gene: TRBV7-2
len: 12
CDR3aa: ASSSSGGNYEQY

v_gene: TRBV7-7
len: 11
CDR3aa: ASSPGGTGELF

v_gene: TRBV7-3
len: 13
CDR3aa: ASSSGQSLNTEAF

v_gene: TRBV28
len: 15
CDR3aa: ASSSPGRGRMNEKLF

v_gene: TRBV30
len: 10
CDR3aa: AWSIASYEQY

v_gene: TRBV19
len: 8
CDR3aa: ASGGDEQF

v_gene: TRBV5-1
len: 11
CDR3aa: ASEGVDQETQY

v_gene: TRBV28
len: 11
CDR3aa: ASGTSGSNEQF

v_gene: TRBV6-5
len: 13
CDR3aa: ASSYRTGAGNTIY

v_gene: TRBV9
len: 13
CDR3aa: ASSVTGGIDYGYT

v_gene: TRBV25-1
len: 12
CDR3aa: ASSPSGRGNEQF

v_gene: TRBV15
len: 13
CDR3aa: ATSRAFLSGEREI

v_gene: TRBV7-2
len: 15
CDR3aa: ASSLALRGRAPNEQF

v_gene: TRBV2
len: 11
CDR3aa: ACEGQTYNEQF

v_gene: TRBV6-4
len: 15
CDR3aa: ASSERGTGSGANVLT

v_gene: TRBV7-2
len: 12
CDR3aa: ASSLGGVSGELF

v_gene: TRBV23-1
len: 11
CDR3aa: ASRGSCGYEQF

v_gene: TRBV5-1
len: 11
CDR3aa: ASSLAGANVLT

v_gene: TRBV10-3
len: 12
CDR3aa: AISVDRGNGEQF

v_gene: TRBV2
len: 12
CDR3aa: ASSGAGGLNEQF

v_gene: TRBV9
len: 13
CDR3aa: ASSVAVQGNYGYT

v_gene: TRBV7-9
len: 12
CDR3aa: SSSSSRSDQPQH

v_gene: TRBV9
len: 14
CDR3aa: ASSEALPGGGEKLF